This TCR beta chain comes out of a study of response to subunit inactivated influenza vaccine. Study-wide findings and caveats: After each seasonal influenza vaccination, few new T cells are recruited, the authors suggested.

From the RT-PCR reads, TCRdb called clonotypes with MiXCR, one entry per CDR3 protein. The sample has hundreds of thousands of distinct CDR3 sequences, 15% to 17% seen once; the top ten hold around 10%. This clonotype was counted at least ten times. Its antigen is not identified. The starting material was PBMCs from blood, obtained less than 13 days after vaccination. The receptor comes from a middle-aged man who received an inactivated influenza vaccine.

In DNA form, the CDR3 reads TGTGCCAGCAGTTTAGCCGCCGGGACAGGGAGGGAGACCCAGTACTTC. It yields the protein CASSLAAGTGRETQYF. V usage is TRBV28 and J usage is TRBJ2-5; the match to TRBD1 covers 9 bases. Germline V gene sequence: CDR1 MDHEN, CDR2 SYDVKM. The CDR3 sequence is 16 residues long. J gave up 5 bases and V 2 bases, and 9 bases lay outside the gene matches.